This T cell receptor beta chain was retrieved from a study of blood T cell repertoires in COVID-19. Whole-study context: Samples came from the United States, Italy and Spain, spanning acute and convalescent COVID-19. PBMCs, B-cell-depleted T cells, or T cells provided the cDNA or gDNA that made up the material.

The V segment lost 8 bases and the J segment 0 bases; nucleotides outside the gene matches: 6. The CDR3 is 14 amino acids. Germline V CDR1 and CDR2: MNHEY, SVGAGI. Authors' analysis steps: Scientists estimated how many nucleated cells there were by amplifying reference gene primers. This table comes from immunoSEQ multiplex PCR, and its TCRdb copy is limited to in-frame clones, with some not included. The D gene and trimming were derived from the DNA, and the V and J assignments and clone size from that table. The sample lists about 220,000 clones, 70% to 90% seen once, with approximately 2.6% in the top ten.

This chain links TRBV6-5 with TRBJ2-7, with TRBD1 matching 8 bases. Sequencing input: peripheral blood. The source of this sequence is a man in his fifties who had recovered from COVID-19. The CDR3 protein is CASRGTGSSYEQYF. CDR3 bases: TGTGCCAGCCGAGGGACAGGAAGCTCCTACGAGCAGTACTTC.